What follows are 8 T cell receptor beta chains derived from one specimen sequenced in a study of CD8+CD57+ T cells in acquired aplastic anemia. TCR beta VDJ and CDR3 were profiled, and genomic DNA was the template. TCRdb fed the reads into MiXCR, producing one record per CDR3 protein. The data contain over 200,000 distinct CDR3 sequences, roughly 55% of them singletons. Sequencing was done on a sample of sorted CD4+, CD8+, or CD8+CD57+ T cells (not recorded which) from PBMCs. The receptors stem from a human donor in good health.

This clonotype was detected ten times or more. This chain joins TRBV3-2 and TRBJ1-5. TRBV3-2 is labeled a pseudogene. The CDR3 consists of 12 residues. Written as DNA, the CDR3 is TGTGCCAGCAGCCAGGGCAATCAGCCCCAGCATTTT. Translating it yields CASSQGNQPQHF.

The chain has TRBV25-1 and TRBJ1-5; 7 bases are shared with TRBD1. The ends lost 5 bases at V and 2 bases at J; junction bases unmatched: 9. The CDR3 totals 16 residues. From germline, CDR1 is MGHDK and CDR2 SYGVNS. The DNA for the CDR3 is TGTGCCAGCAGTTTGACAGGGTCTTTCGGCAATCAGCCCCAGCATTTT. Translating gives CASSLTGSFGNQPQHF. Complete variable domain (other parts from reference TRBV25-1 and TRBJ1-5): EADIYQTPRYLVIGTGKKITLECSQTMGHDKMYWYQQDPGMELHLIHYSYGVNSTEKGDLSSESTVSRIRTEHFPLTLESARPSHTSQYLCASSLTGSFGNQPQHFGDGTRLSIL.

The V call is TRBV9, the J call TRBJ2-7; TRBD2 agrees at 9 bases. The V gene end was trimmed by 0 bases and the J gene end by 6 bases; junction bases not matched to a gene: 7. CDR1 SGDLS and CDR2 YYNGEE come from the germline V gene. The CDR3 is made up of 15 amino acids. CDR3 bases: TGTGCCAGCAGCGTAGGGGGTAGCGGGAGCGGCGAGCAGTACTTC. It specifies CASSVGGSGSGEQYF.

V gene TRBV9 combines with J gene TRBJ1-2; 7 positions agree with TRBD1. This CDR3 is 14 amino acids long. Germline CDR1 and CDR2: SGDLS and YYNGEE. The J segment lost 4 bases and the V segment lost 3 bases, leaving 6 bases of the junction unmatched. CDR3 nucleotide sequence: TGTGCCAGCAGCGCAACGACAGGGATCTATGGCTACACCTTC. This gives the protein CASSATTGIYGYTF.

Note on this clonotype: Lacking the conserved final phenylalanine or tryptophan, this CDR3 likely reflects a read error. The chain carries TRBV5-1 and TRBJ2-6, with D maybe TRBD1 (5 bases). The CDR3 has 17 amino acids. Trimming pared 3 bases from V and 4 bases from J, leaving 17 bases between. Germline values: CDR1 SGHRS, CDR2 YFSETQ. The DNA of the CDR3 is TGCGCCAGCAGCTCCAGTTTTTCGGACACAGGGGCCAACGTCCTGACTTCC. Translating gives CASSSSFSDTGANVLTS.

V usage is TRBV9 and J usage is TRBJ1-6; no reliable D call. The CDR3 totals 16 residues. V was shortened by 4 bases and J by 0 bases, with 11 bases between the two germline ends. Germline V gives CDR1 SGDLS, CDR2 YYNGEE. CDR3 nucleotide sequence: TGTGCCAGCAGCCCCGGGCCTAGCTCCTATAATTCACCCCTCCACTTT. Its protein is CASSPGPSSYNSPLHF.

This clonotype occurred a few times. This chain connects TRBV29-1 to TRBJ1-1, with D perhaps matching TRBD1 (6 bases). The CDR3 is made up of 10 amino acids. In germline, CDR1 is SQVTM, CDR2 ANQGSEA. The ends were cut back, 7 bases at V and 4 bases at J, with 7 bases in the middle. CDR3 in DNA: TGCAGCGGAGGGGGCACTGAAGCTTTCTTT. Amino acid sequence: CSGGGTEAFF.

This clonotype was detected ten times or more. The rearrangement joins TRBV4-1 to TRBJ2-1; TRBD1 might be the D (5 bases). CDR1 and CDR2 (germline): MGHRA, YSYEKL. V shed 0 bases and J shed 10 bases, with 10 bases lying between them. The CDR3 has 13 amino acids. This CDR3 reads CASSQDRGTEQFF. The CDR3 bases are TGCGCCAGCAGCCAAGATAGGGGCACGGAGCAGTTCTTC.